This TCR beta chain derives from a study of control samples from healthy donors and cancer patients. From germline, CDR1 is LGHNA and CDR2 YSLEER. Trimming pared 0 bases from V and 5 bases from J, leaving 10 bases between. CDR3 size: 14 residues. Profiled with immunoSEQ multiplex PCR; TCRdb holds only in-frame clones, not every one. The table includes about 140,000 clones, around nine tenths detected once. The receptor was isolated from a man between 18 and 29 years old in good health. The chain links TRBV4-3 to TRBJ1-1; D perhaps matches TRBD1 (5 bases). The source material was blood. The CDR3 is CASSQDWRGTEAFF. The CDR3 nucleotides read TGCGCCAGCAGCCAAGATTGGAGGGGAACTGAAGCTTTCTTT.